This T cell receptor (beta chain) comes out of a study of blood T cell repertoires in COVID-19. Study details: Both acute and convalescent COVID-19 samples were obtained from the United States, Italy and Spain. The cDNA or gDNA used as material had been derived from T cells, B-cell-depleted T cells, or PBMCs.

Seattle patients were enrolled while actively infected and followed longitudinally. Germline V lookup: CDR1 SGDLS, CDR2 YYNGEE. The V and J ends lost 3 bases and 4 bases respectively, with 16 bases between them. This CDR3 comprises 15 residues. The authors' processing: Estimation of nucleated cell counts was performed using reference gene primer amplification. Produced via immunoSEQ multiplex PCR; TCRdb's table is partial and in-frame only. That table supplies the V and J calls and clone size; D and trimming were determined from the DNA. The profile covers 150,000 to 180,000 clones, with roughly 84% appearing a single time and about 12% taken by the ten largest.

The V and J genes are TRBV9 and TRBJ1-2; D gene ambiguous. The receptor comes from an older woman with COVID-19, enrolled during active disease. Sequences were obtained from peripheral blood. DNA for the CDR3: TGTGCCAGCAGCGCACGACCCGGAGTCGGCTATGGCTACACCTTC. This translates into CASSARPGVGYGYTF. Based on the CDR3 plus reference TRBV9 and TRBJ1-2, the full variable domain is DSGVTQTPKHLITATGQRVTLRCSPRSGDLSVYWYQQSLDQGLQFLIQYYNGEERAKGNILERFSAQQFPDLHSELNLSSLELGDSALYFCASSARPGVGYGYTFGSGTRLTVV.